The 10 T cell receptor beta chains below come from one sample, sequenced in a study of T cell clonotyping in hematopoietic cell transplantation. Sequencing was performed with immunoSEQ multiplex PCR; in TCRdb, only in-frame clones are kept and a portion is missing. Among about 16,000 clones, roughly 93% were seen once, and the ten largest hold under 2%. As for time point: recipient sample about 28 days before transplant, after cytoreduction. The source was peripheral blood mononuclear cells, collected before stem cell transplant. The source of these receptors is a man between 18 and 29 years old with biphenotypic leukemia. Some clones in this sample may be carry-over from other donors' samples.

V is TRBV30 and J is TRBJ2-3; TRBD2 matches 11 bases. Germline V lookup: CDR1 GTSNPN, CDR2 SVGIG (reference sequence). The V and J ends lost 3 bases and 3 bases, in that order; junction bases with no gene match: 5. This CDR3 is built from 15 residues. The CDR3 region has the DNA TGTGCCTGGAGAAGGGCTAGCGGGGGGACAGATACGCAGTATTTT. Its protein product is CAWRRASGGTDTQYF.

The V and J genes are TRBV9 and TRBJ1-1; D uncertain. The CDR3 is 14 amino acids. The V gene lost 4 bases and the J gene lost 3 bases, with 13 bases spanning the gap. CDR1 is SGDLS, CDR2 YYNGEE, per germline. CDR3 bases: TGTGCCAGCAGCTCCACGGCCCAGTACACTGAAGCTTTCTTT. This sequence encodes CASSSTAQYTEAFF.

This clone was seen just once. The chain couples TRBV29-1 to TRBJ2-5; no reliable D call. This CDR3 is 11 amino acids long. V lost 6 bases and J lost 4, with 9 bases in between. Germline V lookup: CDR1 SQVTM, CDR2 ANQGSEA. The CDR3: CSVNSGETQYF. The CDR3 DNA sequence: TGCAGCGTCAATTCCGGAGAGACCCAGTACTTC.

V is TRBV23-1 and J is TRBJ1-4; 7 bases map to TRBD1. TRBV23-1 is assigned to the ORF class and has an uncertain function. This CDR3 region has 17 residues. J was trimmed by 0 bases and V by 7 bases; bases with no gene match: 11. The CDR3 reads CASTLSRGPATNEKLFF. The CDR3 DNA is TGCGCCAGCACCCTCTCGAGGGGGCCTGCAACTAATGAAAAACTGTTTTTT.

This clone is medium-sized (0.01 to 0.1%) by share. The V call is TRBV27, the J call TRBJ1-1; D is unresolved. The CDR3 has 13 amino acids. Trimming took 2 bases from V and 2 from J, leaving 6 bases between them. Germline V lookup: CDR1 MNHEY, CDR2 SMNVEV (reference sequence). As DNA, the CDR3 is TGTGCCAGCAGTTTAGGAGATAACACTGAAGCTTTCTTT. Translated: CASSLGDNTEAFF.

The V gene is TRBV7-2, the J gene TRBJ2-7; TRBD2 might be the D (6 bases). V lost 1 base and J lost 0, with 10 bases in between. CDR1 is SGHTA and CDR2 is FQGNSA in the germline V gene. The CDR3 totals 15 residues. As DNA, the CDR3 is TGTGCCAGCAGCTTAGGCGGGGCACGCTCCTACGAGCAGTACTTC. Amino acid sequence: CASSLGGARSYEQYF.

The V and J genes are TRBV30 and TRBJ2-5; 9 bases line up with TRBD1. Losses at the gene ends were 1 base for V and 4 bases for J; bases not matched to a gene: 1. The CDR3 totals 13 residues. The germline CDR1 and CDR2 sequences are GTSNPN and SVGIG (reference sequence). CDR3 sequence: CAWSGGQGETQYF. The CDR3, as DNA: TGTGCCTGGAGTGGGGGACAGGGAGAGACCCAGTACTTC.

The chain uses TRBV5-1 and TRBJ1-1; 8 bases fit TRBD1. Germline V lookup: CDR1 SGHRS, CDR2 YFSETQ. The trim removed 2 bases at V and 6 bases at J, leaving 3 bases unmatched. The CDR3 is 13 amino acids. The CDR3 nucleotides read TGCGCCAGCAGCTTTACAGGGGGTGCTGAAGCTTTCTTT. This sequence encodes CASSFTGGAEAFF.

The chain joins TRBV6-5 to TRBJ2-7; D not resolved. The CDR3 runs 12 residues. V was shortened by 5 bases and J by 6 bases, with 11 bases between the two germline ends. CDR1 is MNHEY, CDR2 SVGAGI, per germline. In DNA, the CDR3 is TGTGCCAGCAGTAAACCAGGCCGCGAGCAGTACTTC. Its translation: CASSKPGREQYF.

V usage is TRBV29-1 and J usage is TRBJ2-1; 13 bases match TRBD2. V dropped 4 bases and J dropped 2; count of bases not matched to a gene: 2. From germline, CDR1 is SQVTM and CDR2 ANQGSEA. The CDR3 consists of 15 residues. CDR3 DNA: TGCAGCGTTGGGACTAGCGGGGGAACCTACAATGAGCAGTTCTTC. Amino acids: CSVGTSGGTYNEQFF.